One and the same sample provided the 26 T cell receptor beta chains below, sequenced in a study of PD-L1 blockade in urothelial cancer. Clones were read by immunoSEQ multiplex PCR, and TCRdb kept only the in-frame ones, dropping some. There are 100,000 to 150,000 clones in the sample; approximately 84% occur only once, and about 2.9% lies in the top ten. Time point noted: pretreatment peripheral blood. Sequencing was performed on PBMCs, taken around atezolizumab (anti-PD-L1) treatment. The origin of the receptors is a man in his fifties or sixties with urothelial cancer.

The chain combines TRBV10-3 with TRBJ2-2, with 8 bases matching TRBD2. The CDR3 totals 16 residues. Germline V gene sequence: CDR1 ENHRY, CDR2 SYGVKD. Germline trimming cut 0 bases from V and 2 bases from J; bases unmatched to any gene: 2. The chain's CDR3 is CAISESAGANTGELFF. Written as DNA, the CDR3 is TGTGCCATCAGTGAGTCAGCGGGGGCTAACACCGGGGAGCTGTTTTTT.

J is TRBJ1-1 and V is TRBV19; D is possibly TRBD1 (6 bases). CDR1 and CDR2 from the germline V gene are LNHDA and SQIVND (reference sequence). This CDR3 comprises 14 residues. V was trimmed by 5 bases and J by 1 base, leaving 11 bases between them. The CDR3 sequence: CASSFRQANTEAFF. The CDR3 DNA sequence: TGTGCCAGTAGTTTCCGACAGGCGAACACTGAAGCTTTCTTT.

The V gene is TRBV7-9, the J gene TRBJ2-7, with D possibly TRBD1 on 5 matching bases. The CDR3 is made up of 12 amino acids. The V end was cut by 1 base, the J end by 5 bases, with 6 bases between. Germline V CDR1 and CDR2: SEHNR, FQNEAQ (reference sequence). The CDR3: CASSLETDEQYF. In DNA, the CDR3 is TGTGCCAGCAGCTTAGAGACAGACGAGCAGTACTTC. The full variable domain, with the rest looked up from reference TRBV7-9 and TRBJ2-7, is DTGVSQNPRHKITKRGQNVTFRCDPISEHNRLYWYRQTLGQGPEFLTYFQNEAQLEKSRLLSDRFSAERPKGSFSTLEIQRTEQGDSAMYLCASSLETDEQYFGPGTRLTVT.

The V gene is TRBV11-2, the J gene TRBJ1-4; 7 bases fit TRBD1. The CDR3 extends over 14 amino acids. Germline CDR1 SGHAT, CDR2 FQNNGV. V shed 7 bases, J shed 5 bases, and the junction held 7 bases outside the gene matches. The CDR3, as DNA: TGTGCCAGCACACCCGGGACAGTAAATGAAAAACTGTTTTTT. This codes for CASTPGTVNEKLFF.

The chain is built from TRBV10-2 and TRBJ2-7; tentatively, D is TRBD2 (6 bases). This CDR3 is 16 amino acids long. The V end was cut by 0 bases, the J end by 3 bases, with 15 bases between. The germline V gene has CDR1 WSHSY and CDR2 SAAADI. The CDR3 sequence is CASSESPGTGLYEQYF. CDR3 sequence (DNA): TGCGCCAGCAGTGAGTCCCCCGGGACTGGGCTCTACGAGCAGTACTTC.

In the case of this clone: This sample includes further DNA sequences coding for the same CDR3. The CDR3 sequence is CASSPRGDTEAFF. The CDR3 nucleotides are TGTGCCAGCTCACCCCGGGGGGACACTGAAGCTTTCTTT. The chain links TRBV18 to TRBJ1-1, with D possibly being TRBD1 (5 bases). CDR1 KGHSH and CDR2 LQKENI come from the germline V gene. The germline V and J ends were trimmed by 3 bases and 3 bases, with 8 bases remaining between them. The CDR3 covers 13 residues. The full variable domain, rest sourced from reference TRBV18 and TRBJ1-1, is NAGVMQNPRHLVRRRGQEARLRCSPMKGHSHVYWYRQLPEEGLKFMVYLQKENIIDESGMPKERFSAEFPKEGPSILRIQQVVRGDSAAYFCASSPRGDTEAFFGQGTRLTVV.

V is TRBV10-3 and J is TRBJ2-6; 7 nucleotides agree with TRBD1. J lost 3 bases, V lost 4 bases, and 3 bases had no gene match. The CDR3 length is 15 residues. Germline CDR1 reads ENHRY; CDR2 reads SYGVKD. CDR3 amino acids: CAISATGDGANVLTF. In DNA, the CDR3 is TGTGCCATCAGTGCCACAGGGGATGGGGCCAACGTCCTGACTTTC.

The chain employs TRBV14 and TRBJ2-3; 9 bases agree with TRBD2. This CDR3 is built from 16 residues. V shed 0 bases and J 2 bases; nucleotides not matched to a gene: 3. Per germline, CDR1 SGHDN and CDR2 FVKESK. The CDR3 DNA follows: TGTGCCAGCAGCCAAGAACCTAGCGGGGTCACAGATACGCAGTATTTT. It yields the protein CASSQEPSGVTDTQYF.

The V gene is TRBV19, the J gene TRBJ2-6, with a weak D call TRBD1 (6 bases). V dropped 7 bases and J dropped 0 bases, with 16 bases sitting between them. This CDR3 is 17 amino acids long. Germline assignment: CDR1 LNHDA and CDR2 SQIVND (reference sequence). CDR3 sequence reads: CASTPDSPSSGANVLTF. The CDR3 region has the DNA TGTGCCAGTACCCCGGACAGTCCGAGCTCTGGGGCCAACGTCCTGACTTTC. The full variable domain, its missing parts supplied by reference TRBV19 and TRBJ2-6, is DGGITQSPKYLFRKEGQNVTLSCEQNLNHDAMYWYRQDPGQGLRLIYYSQIVNDFQKGDIAEGYSVSREKKESFPLTVTSAQKNPTAFYLCASTPDSPSSGANVLTFGAGSRLTVL.

The chain employs TRBV7-3 and TRBJ1-2, with D uncertain. This CDR3 has 13 residues. Germline V gene sequence: CDR1 SGHTA, CDR2 FQGTGA. The germline V and J ends were trimmed by 2 bases and 8 bases, with 12 bases remaining between them. The CDR3 DNA reads as TGTGCCAGCAGCTTAGGGCAGCGGCGAGGCTACACCTTC. As protein: CASSLGQRRGYTF. Drawing the rest from reference TRBV7-3 and TRBJ1-2, the complete variable domain is GAGVSQTPSNKVTEKGKYVELRCDPISGHTALYWYRQSLGQGPEFLIYFQGTGAADDSGLPNDRFFAVRPEGSVSTLKIQRTERGDSAVYLCASSLGQRRGYTFGSGTRLTVV.

The CDR3 DNA reads as TGCGCCAGCAGCTTGGGGGCTAGCGGGAGCTCCGGGGAGCTGTTTTTT. This gives the protein CASSLGASGSSGELFF. This sequence joins TRBV5-1 and TRBJ2-2, with TRBD2 matching over 10 bases. Germline CDR1 and CDR2: SGHRS and YFSETQ. The V and J ends lost 0 bases and 6 bases, in that order; junction bases with no gene match: 5. This CDR3 region has 16 residues.

The chain uses TRBV2 and TRBJ1-1, with D tentatively TRBD1 (5 bases). Trimming cost V 2 bases and J 4 bases, with 17 bases left between them. The CDR3 sequence is 16 residues long. Germline lookup yields CDR1 SNHLY and CDR2 FYNNEI. CDR3 DNA: TGTGCCAGCAGTGAATTTTCCTTGGACACGGGCACTGAAGCTTTCTTT. Its protein is CASSEFSLDTGTEAFF.

The chain carries TRBV5-6 and TRBJ2-1, with 12 positions matching TRBD2. Germline V gene sequence: CDR1 SGHDT, CDR2 YYEEEE. The CDR3 covers 16 residues. Unmatched junction bases numbered 3, after V lost 4 bases and J lost 1 base. The chain's CDR3 is CASSVTSGGSYNEQFF. CDR3 in DNA: TGTGCCAGCAGCGTGACTAGCGGGGGATCCTACAATGAGCAGTTCTTC.

This clone has a handful of counts. The chain carries TRBV6-4 and TRBJ2-3; D possibly corresponds to TRBD1 (6 bases). The germline V and J ends were trimmed by 7 bases and 4 bases, with 15 bases remaining between them. This CDR3 spans 14 amino acids. Germline CDR1 and CDR2: MRHNA and SNTAGT. The CDR3 region is CASKLGHSSDTQYF. CDR3 nucleotide sequence: TGTGCCAGCAAGTTGGGACATTCCTCAGATACGCAGTATTTT.

V and J are TRBV28 and TRBJ1-2; D is uncertain. This CDR3 has 14 amino acids. V lost 5 bases to trimming and J lost 4 bases, with 14 bases between them. In germline, CDR1 is MDHEN, CDR2 SYDVKM. CDR3 DNA: TGTGCCAGCAGTACCCACGGGAAATTCTATGGCTACACCTTC. Translated: CASSTHGKFYGYTF.

The J gene is TRBJ2-1, the V gene TRBV27; 9 bases agree with TRBD1. V shed 4 bases, J shed 6 bases, and the junction held 4 bases outside the gene matches. Germline V gene sequence: CDR1 MNHEY, CDR2 SMNVEV (reference sequence). The CDR3 is 14 amino acids. The CDR3 nucleotides are TGTGCCAGCAGTTCCGGGACAGGGAGCAATGAGCAGTTCTTC. Translation gives CASSSGTGSNEQFF.

This chain joins TRBV30 and TRBJ1-5; D is unresolved. Germline V gene lookup returns CDR1 GTSNPN and CDR2 SVGIG (reference sequence). The V end lost 1 base, the J end lost 3 bases, and 7 bases lay between the germline ends. CDR3 length: 13 residues. The CDR3 DNA is TGTGCCTGGAGTGGGCAGAACAATCAGCCCCAGCATTTT. Protein product: CAWSGQNNQPQHF.

This chain's CDR3 is CASSVQGPKQPQHF. The CDR3 nucleotides are TGTGCCAGTAGTGTACAGGGTCCTAAGCAGCCCCAGCATTTT. V is TRBV19 and J is TRBJ1-5; D might be TRBD1 (6 bases). V dropped 5 bases and J dropped 7 bases, with 15 bases sitting between them. Germline V gene sequence: CDR1 LNHDA, CDR2 SQIVND (reference sequence). This CDR3 is built from 14 residues.

The J gene is TRBJ1-1, the V gene TRBV18; D is perhaps TRBD1 (6 bases). Germline V CDR1 and CDR2: KGHSH, LQKENI. Trimming cost V 3 bases and J 1 base, with 12 bases left between them. The CDR3 spans 15 residues. The CDR3 spells CASSPTRTANTEAFF. The CDR3 bases are TGTGCCAGCTCACCGACTCGGACAGCGAACACTGAAGCTTTCTTT.

Judged by abundance, this clone is medium-sized (0.01 to 0.1%). J is TRBJ1-6 and V is TRBV27, with 8 bases aligning to TRBD1. V lost 6 bases to trimming and J lost 4 bases; unmatched junction nucleotides: 5. Germline CDR1 MNHEY, CDR2 SMNVEV (reference sequence). The CDR3 consists of 15 residues. The DNA of the CDR3 is TGTGCCAGCAGGTCCGGGACAGGTTATAATTCACCCCTCCACTTT. As protein: CASRSGTGYNSPLHF.

V usage is TRBV6-1 and J usage is TRBJ2-7, with D maybe TRBD2 (5 bases). Per the germline V gene, CDR1 is MNHNS and CDR2 is SASEGT. The CDR3 spans 15 residues. Trimming stripped 1 base from V and 4 bases from J, with 14 bases between. CDR3 residues: CASSEGIGVGYEQYF. The CDR3 DNA reads as TGTGCCAGCAGTGAAGGGATCGGGGTGGGGTACGAGCAGTACTTC.

This clone appeared once. J is TRBJ2-5 and V is TRBV10-3; tentative D call: TRBD1 (6 bases). The V end was cut by 4 bases, the J end by 4 bases, with 16 bases between. Germline values: CDR1 ENHRY, CDR2 SYGVKD. The CDR3 spans 15 residues. The CDR3 nucleotides read TGTGCCATCAGTGGATCAGGGGCGCTTGGAGAGACCCAGTACTTC. Translated: CAISGSGALGETQYF.

This rearrangement joins TRBV4-1 to TRBJ1-5, with unresolved D. This CDR3 spans 17 amino acids. From germline, CDR1 is MGHRA and CDR2 YSYEKL. V was pared by 1 base and J by 4 bases, with 17 bases between. DNA of the CDR3: TGCGCCAGCAGCCAAGTTTTGAACCGGAGGAGAAATCAGCCCCAGCATTTT. Translation: CASSQVLNRRRNQPQHF.

This rearrangement joins TRBV9 to TRBJ1-2; tentative D call: TRBD1 (6 bases). The germline gives CDR1 SGDLS, CDR2 YYNGEE. The length of the CDR3 is 15 residues. Deletions cut 0 bases from V and 4 bases from J, with 13 bases between. CDR3 in DNA: TGTGCCAGCAGCGTAGCCGGAGGACAGACCTATGGCTACACCTTC. Translated: CASSVAGGQTYGYTF.

The J gene is TRBJ1-1, the V gene TRBV6-1; 8 nucleotides align to TRBD1. Germline CDR1 reads MNHNS; CDR2 reads SASEGT. This CDR3 is built from 13 residues. V shed 8 bases, J shed 0 bases, and the junction held 2 bases outside the gene matches. The CDR3 nucleotides are TGTGCCAGCCGACAGGGGATGAACACTGAAGCTTTCTTT. Translating gives CASRQGMNTEAFF.

The chain has TRBV5-4 and TRBJ2-7; the match to TRBD2 covers 8 bases. The V gene's germline CDR1 is SGHNT and CDR2 YYREEE (reference sequence). The CDR3 has 14 residues. The V and J ends lost 10 bases and 4 bases, in that order; junction bases with no gene match: 13. CDR3 bases: TGTGCCGCAGCGACAAATGCGGGGGGTTACGAGCAGTACTTC. It specifies CAAATNAGGYEQYF.